This T cell receptor (beta chain) was profiled in a study of blood T cell repertoires in COVID-19. As for the study in general: COVID-19 samples from acute and convalescent phases originated in the United States, Italy and Spain. T cells, B-cell-depleted T cells, or PBMCs provided the cDNA or gDNA that served as material.

In the original processing: Scientists estimated how many nucleated cells there were by amplifying reference gene primers. Sequencing used immunoSEQ multiplex PCR; TCRdb keeps in-frame clones, though not all of them. The V and J calls and clone size were taken over from that table, and D and trimming were inferred from the DNA. This sample has over 30,000 clones, with more than 85% found just once. V lost 5 bases to trimming and J lost 2 bases; unmatched junction nucleotides: 7. The CDR3 contains 15 residues. Germline values: CDR1 MNHEY, CDR2 SVGAGI. This clone was seen only once. The genes are TRBV6-5 and TRBJ2-3; TRBD1 agrees at 7 bases. This TCR came from a human donor in a cohort sampled during active COVID-19. Sequenced: peripheral blood. The CDR3 bases are TGTGCCAGCAGTCTGACAGGGCCTCACACAGATACGCAGTATTTT. It yields the protein CASSLTGPHTDTQYF.